The clone carrying this T cell receptor (beta chain) was counted between two and nine times. Its antigen is not identified. This sample is drawn from a study of blood T cells in healthy people across ages. Overall study results and limits: Per million T cells, TCR beta diversity dropped about linearly as age rose. Versus aged donors, long-lived donors had higher diversity and more naive CD4+ cells.

With a J-beta primer mix and a sample-barcoded 5' primer, a second PCR ran roughly 7 to 11 cycles. Every molecule of cDNA carried a tag from a template-switch adaptor with 12 random nucleotides. In TCRdb, the 5' RACE reads were re-called with MiXCR into one record per CDR3 protein. Counted here are hundreds of thousands of distinct CDR3 sequences, 60% to 80% occurring once; the ten biggest clones make up around a quarter. About 10 milliliters of peripheral blood were drawn from each donor. Germline lookup yields CDR1 MNHEY and CDR2 SVGEGT. V was trimmed by 6 bases and J by 3 bases, leaving 12 bases between them. The CDR3 contains 13 residues.

The chain carries TRBV6-2 or TRBV6-3 and TRBJ2-7; either TRBD1 or TRBD2 may supply D (6 bases each). The sequencing sample was made of blood. The receptor's source is a man younger than 45 in good health. Written as DNA, the CDR3 is TGTGCCAGCAGATCCGGGGGCCACTACGAGCAGTACTTC. This translates into CASRSGGHYEQYF.